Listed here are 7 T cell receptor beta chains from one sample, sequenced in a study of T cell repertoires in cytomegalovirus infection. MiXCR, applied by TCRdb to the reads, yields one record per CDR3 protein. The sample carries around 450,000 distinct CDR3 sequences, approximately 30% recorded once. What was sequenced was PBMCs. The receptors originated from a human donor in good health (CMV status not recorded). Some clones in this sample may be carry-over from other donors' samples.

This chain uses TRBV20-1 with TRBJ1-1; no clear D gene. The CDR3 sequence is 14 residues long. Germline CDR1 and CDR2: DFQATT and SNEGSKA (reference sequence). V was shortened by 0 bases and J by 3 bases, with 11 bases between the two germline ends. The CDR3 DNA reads TGCAGTGCTAGAGAAGGGCAGGCTTACACTGAAGCTTTCTTT. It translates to CSAREGQAYTEAFF.

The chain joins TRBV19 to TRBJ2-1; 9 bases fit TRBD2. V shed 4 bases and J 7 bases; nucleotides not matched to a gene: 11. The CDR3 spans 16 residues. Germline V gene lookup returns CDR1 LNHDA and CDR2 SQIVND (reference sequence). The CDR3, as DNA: TGTGCCAGTAGTACCAGCGGGGGGATTGCAGCAAATGAGCAGTTCTTC. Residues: CASSTSGGIAANEQFF.

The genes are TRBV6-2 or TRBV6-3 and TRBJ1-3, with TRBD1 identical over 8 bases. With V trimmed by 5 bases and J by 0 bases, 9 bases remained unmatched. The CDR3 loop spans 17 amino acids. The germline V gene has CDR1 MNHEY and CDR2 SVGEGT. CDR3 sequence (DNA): TGTGCCAGCAGTAAAACGACAGGGGCTACCTCTGGAAACACCATATATTTT. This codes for CASSKTTGATSGNTIYF.

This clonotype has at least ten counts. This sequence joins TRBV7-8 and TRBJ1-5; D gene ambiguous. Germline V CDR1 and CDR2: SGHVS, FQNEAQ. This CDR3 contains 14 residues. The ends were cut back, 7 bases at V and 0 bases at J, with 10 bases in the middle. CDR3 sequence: CASTASYSNQPQHF. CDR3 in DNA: TGTGCCAGCACGGCAAGCTATAGCAATCAGCCCCAGCATTTT.

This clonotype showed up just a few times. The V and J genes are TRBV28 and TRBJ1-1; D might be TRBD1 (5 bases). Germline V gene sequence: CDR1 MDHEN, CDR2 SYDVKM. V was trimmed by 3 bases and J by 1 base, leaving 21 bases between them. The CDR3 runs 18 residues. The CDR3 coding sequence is TGTGCCAGCAGTTTTTTTGACCGGGACCCAAGGGGGAACACTGAAGCTTTCTTT. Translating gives CASSFFDRDPRGNTEAFF.

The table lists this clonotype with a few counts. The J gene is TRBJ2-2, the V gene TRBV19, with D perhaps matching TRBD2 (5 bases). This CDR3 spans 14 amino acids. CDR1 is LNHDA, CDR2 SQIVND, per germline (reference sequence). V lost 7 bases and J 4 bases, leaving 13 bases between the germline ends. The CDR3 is CASIGRETTGELFF. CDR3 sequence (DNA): TGTGCCAGTATTGGCCGGGAAACCACCGGGGAGCTGTTTTTT.

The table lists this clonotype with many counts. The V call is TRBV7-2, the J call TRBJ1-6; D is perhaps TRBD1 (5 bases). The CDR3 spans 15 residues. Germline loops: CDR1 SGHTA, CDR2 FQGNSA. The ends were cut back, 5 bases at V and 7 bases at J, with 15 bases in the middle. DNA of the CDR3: TGTGCCAGCAGCCACCCCGGGACGGCAAATTCACCCCTCCACTTT. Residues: CASSHPGTANSPLHF.